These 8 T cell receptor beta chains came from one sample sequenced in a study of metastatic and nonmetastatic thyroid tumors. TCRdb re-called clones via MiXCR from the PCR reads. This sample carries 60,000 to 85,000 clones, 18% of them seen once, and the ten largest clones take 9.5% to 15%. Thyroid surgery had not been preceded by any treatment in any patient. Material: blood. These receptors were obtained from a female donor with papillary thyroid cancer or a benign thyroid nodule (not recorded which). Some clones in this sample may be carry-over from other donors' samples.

The CDR3 nucleotides read TGCAGACCCCCGTGCTGCCAGGGGCTACCCTACGAGCAGTACTTC. Protein product: CRPPCCQGLPYEQYF. This sequence joins TRBV20-1 and TRBJ2-7; possibly TRBD1 for D (6 bases). This CDR3 contains 15 residues. Germline CDR1 is DFQATT and CDR2 is SNEGSKA (reference sequence).

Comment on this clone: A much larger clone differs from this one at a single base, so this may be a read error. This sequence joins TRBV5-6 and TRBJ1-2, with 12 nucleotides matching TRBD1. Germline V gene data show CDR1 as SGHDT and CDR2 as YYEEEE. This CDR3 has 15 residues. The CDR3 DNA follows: TGTGCCGGCAGCTTGGGGGACAGGGGGCGACGCGGCTACACCTTC. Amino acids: CAGSLGDRGRRGYTF.

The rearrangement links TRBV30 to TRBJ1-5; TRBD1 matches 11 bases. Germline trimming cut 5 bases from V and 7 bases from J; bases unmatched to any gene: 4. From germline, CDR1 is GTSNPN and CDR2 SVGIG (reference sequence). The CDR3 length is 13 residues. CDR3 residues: CAWGTGGFQPQHF. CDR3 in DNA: TGTGCCTGGGGGACAGGGGGGTTCCAGCCCCAGCATTTT.

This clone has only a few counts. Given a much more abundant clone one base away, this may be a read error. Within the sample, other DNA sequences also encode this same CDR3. CDR3: CSVESSGRETQYF. The CDR3 nucleotides read TGCAGCGTTGAGTCTAGCGGGAGAGAGACCCAGTACTTT. The chain combines TRBV29-1 with TRBJ2-5; 10 bases align to TRBD2. CDR3 length: 13 residues. Germline CDR1 is SQVTM and CDR2 is ANQGSEA.

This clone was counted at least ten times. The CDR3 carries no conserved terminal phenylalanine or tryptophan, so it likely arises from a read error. The CDR3 DNA is TGTGCCAGCAGCCTCGGGTTGGGAGGAGGAAACACCATATATTCT. It translates to CASSLGLGGGNTIYS. The chain is built from TRBV28 and TRBJ1-3; no firm D call. The germline gives CDR1 MDHEN, CDR2 SYDVKM. V was pared by 6 bases and J by 4 bases, with 16 bases between. The CDR3 runs to 15 residues.

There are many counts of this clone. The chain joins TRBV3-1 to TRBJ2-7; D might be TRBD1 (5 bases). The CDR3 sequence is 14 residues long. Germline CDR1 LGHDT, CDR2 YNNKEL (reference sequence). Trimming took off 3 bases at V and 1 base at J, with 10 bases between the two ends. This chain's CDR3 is CASSQDIKSYEQYF. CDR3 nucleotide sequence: TGTGCCAGCAGCCAGGACATTAAGTCCTACGAGCAGTACTTC.

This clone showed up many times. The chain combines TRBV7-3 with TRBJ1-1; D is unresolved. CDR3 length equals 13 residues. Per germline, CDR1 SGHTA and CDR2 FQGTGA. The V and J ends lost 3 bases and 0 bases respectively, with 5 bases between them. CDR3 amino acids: CASSFELNTEAFF. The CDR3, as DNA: TGTGCCAGCAGCTTCGAGTTGAACACTGAAGCTTTCTTT.

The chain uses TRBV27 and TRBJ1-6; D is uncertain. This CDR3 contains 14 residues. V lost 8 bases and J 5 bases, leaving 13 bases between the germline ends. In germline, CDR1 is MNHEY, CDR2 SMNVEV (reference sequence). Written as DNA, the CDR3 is TGTGCCAGCGCCCTGGGCGGGAATAATTCACCCCTCCACTTT. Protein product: CASALGGNNSPLHF.